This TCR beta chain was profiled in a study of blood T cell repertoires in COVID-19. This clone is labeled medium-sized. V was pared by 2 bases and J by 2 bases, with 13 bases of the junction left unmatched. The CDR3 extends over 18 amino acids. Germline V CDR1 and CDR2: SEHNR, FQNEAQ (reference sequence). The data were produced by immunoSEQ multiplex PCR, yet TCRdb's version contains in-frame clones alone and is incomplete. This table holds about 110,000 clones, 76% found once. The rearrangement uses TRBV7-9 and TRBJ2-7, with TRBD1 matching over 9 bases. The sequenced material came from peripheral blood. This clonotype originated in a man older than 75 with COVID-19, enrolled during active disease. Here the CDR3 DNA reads TGTGCCAGCAGCTTATCACCGTACTCGGGACAGGGCCCCTACGAGCAGTACTTC. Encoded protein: CASSLSPYSGQGPYEQYF.